This entry features one T cell receptor (beta chain) sequence. Its cognate antigen has yet to be identified. No per-base quality is available; no much larger clone lies one base away. The sample originates from a study of robustness of blood B and T cell sequencing (dated by TCRdb to the late 2010s). Concerning the study at large: The goal of the study was to figure out the amount of peripheral blood required to reliably characterize the TCRbeta and IgG repertoires of an individual. For technical replicates, two replicate TCRbeta cDNA libraries were prepared from one shared RNA pool that came from a single 10 ml draw. In each of the ten independently drawn blood samples, both the TCRbeta and the IgG repertoires were quantified. Overall study results and their limits: Combining 3 or 4 tubes (about 29-40 ml blood) brought coverage of the top 10,000 TCRbeta clonotypes close to saturation. Pooling tubes did not increase the overlap of rare TCRbeta clonotypes, which implies that much larger blood volumes would be needed to capture rare TCRbeta clonotypes. Between the technical replicate libraries, roughly 95% of the top 10,000 TCRbeta clonotypes in one library were also present in the other library. Because EDTA tubes had to be fractionated immediately, the use of EDTA tubes in multi-site collections was limited. Every single 10 ml sample contained the 1,000 most abundant TCRbeta clonotypes from the pooled draws. The TCRbeta rarefaction curves did not fully level off, which suggests under-sequencing or many low-abundance clonotypes. Evidence of cross-contamination, likely from batch processing, showed up in one pair of TCRbeta libraries, so the UMI-sequence pairs shared by that pair of libraries were removed.

To prepare the library, PCR was applied. Sequencer: Illumina MiSeq. SMARTScribe reverse transcriptase and a 5' template-switch oligo, by which a universal priming site was added, were used for cDNA synthesis. Each cDNA molecule was tagged by a 12-nucleotide random unique molecular identifier (UMI) carried on the template-switch oligo. During reverse transcription, TCRbeta transcripts were targeted by chain-specific reverse primers. Uracil DNA glycosylase treatment was used to remove residual template-switch adapters, and a Qiagen MinElute kit was used to purify the cDNA. The first PCR used KAPA HiFi HotStart ReadyMix for about 20 cycles, split across four 50 ul reactions with step-out primers. First-round PCR products were gel-purified before further amplification. Illumina Nextera adapters were added in a second approximately 8-cycle PCR, after which libraries were purified and pooled. A 50-nucleotide 5' read captured the UMI barcode for each TCRbeta molecule. In the original analysis: Using the MIGEC toolkit, reads were grouped by UMI into consensus reads. Forward and reverse consensus reads were merged with PEAR to produce final reads. Identical UMI-sequence pairs shared across libraries were treated as cross-sample contamination and removed by a custom decontamination script. MIGMAP, a wrapper around IgBLAST, was used for V(D)J assignment and CDR3 extraction. TCR clonotypes were defined by identical V gene, J gene and CDR3 amino acid sequence; CDR1 and CDR2 were not sequenced. TCRdb redid the processing of the public reads, applying fastp at Q25 and MiXCR, and retained in-frame beta chains. When rows share a CDR3 protein, they turn into one entry using the most common DNA and genes. The V and J calls shown here were made by TCRdb, not taken from the authors' results. The sample table shows about 4,000 distinct CDR3 sequences, and about 61% are seen once. The ten largest account for less than 30% of the sample.

mRNA, which captures expressed receptors, was used instead of genomic DNA for quantification of TCRbeta repertoires. Without cell sorting, buffy coat leukocytes were collected into Trizol, and RNA was extracted using the Direct-zol RNA MiniPrep Plus kit. To separate plasma, buffy coat and red blood cells, the EDTA blood tubes were centrifuged right away at 4 degrees C. The sample consisted of peripheral blood. This TCR came from a human donor in good health.

Here is the DNA: TGTGCCAGCAGCTTTGTGGGTGGCACTGAAGCTTTCTTT. Translation gives CASSFVGGTEAFF. The rearrangement combines TRBV5-5 with TRBJ1-1; the D gene assignment is ambiguous. Reading the germline V gene (reference sequence) gives CDR1 SGHKS and CDR2 YYEKEE. The V end loses 2 bases and the J end loses 4 bases, and a stretch of 9 bases separates them. The cysteine opens and the phenylalanine closes a CDR3 of 13 amino acids. Just the 39-base CDR3 DNA is kept, in frame starting at base 1.